Below, 29 T cell receptor beta chains from the same sample are listed, as sequenced in a study of blood T cell repertoires in COVID-19. Produced via immunoSEQ multiplex PCR; TCRdb's table is partial and in-frame only. The data contain about 160,000 clones, over 85% of them singletons. Material: peripheral blood. The receptor set was obtained from a man in his 60s with active or convalescent COVID-19.

This chain connects TRBV6-5 to TRBJ1-2; D gene ambiguous. This CDR3 is 10 amino acids long. Trimming took 4 bases from V and 6 from J, leaving 3 bases between them. CDR1 MNHEY and CDR2 SVGAGI come from the germline V gene. The DNA for the CDR3 is TGTGCCAGCAGTTTTAATGGCTACACCTTC. Translating gives CASSFNGYTF.

The table lists this clone with a few counts. The rearrangement links TRBV18 to TRBJ2-7, with TRBD2 matching over 7 bases. The CDR3 consists of 15 residues. V was pared by 3 bases and J by 7 bases, with 12 bases of the junction left unmatched. CDR1 is KGHSH and CDR2 is LQKENI in the germline V gene. The DNA for the CDR3 is TGTGCCAGCTCACCCGGGAGGACTCCCCTGTGGGAGCAGTACTTC. Translation gives CASSPGRTPLWEQYF.

This chain joins TRBV5-1 and TRBJ1-2; D not resolved. The CDR3 has 15 amino acids. V was trimmed by 6 bases and J by 1 base, leaving 16 bases between them. CDR1 and CDR2 (germline): SGHRS, YFSETQ. Here the CDR3 reads CASKVGTNDNYGYTF. CDR3 coding DNA: TGCGCCAGCAAAGTGGGCACGAACGATAACTATGGCTACACCTTC.

The chain recombines TRBV27 with TRBJ1-2, with D possibly TRBD1 on 5 matching bases. Germline V gene lookup returns CDR1 MNHEY and CDR2 SMNVEV (reference sequence). Trimming took off 5 bases at V and 8 bases at J, with 24 bases between the two ends. The CDR3 has 16 amino acids. The CDR3 sequence: CASSPDQDNRPKGYTF. CDR3 in DNA: TGTGCCAGCAGTCCTGACCAAGACAACAGGCCCAAAGGCTACACCTTC.

The chain has TRBV3-1 (or the pseudogene TRBV3-2) and TRBJ2-7; 7 bases map to TRBD1. In germline, CDR1 is LGHDT, CDR2 YNNKEL (reference sequence). The CDR3 totals 14 residues. V lost 8 bases to trimming and J lost 4 bases; unmatched junction nucleotides: 11. This CDR3 is CASSNPGTVYEQYF. The CDR3 bases are TGTGCCAGCTCTAATCCCGGGACAGTGTACGAGCAGTACTTC.

This clone has a single count. DNA for the CDR3: TGTGCCAGCAGTGAATTTTCAGGTTCCTCTGGAAACACCATATATTTT. Its translation: CASSEFSGSSGNTIYF. The gene calls are TRBV2 and TRBJ1-3; no clear D. Trimming left V 2 bases short and J 0 bases short, with 11 bases between. This CDR3 spans 16 amino acids. Germline CDR1 SNHLY, CDR2 FYNNEI. The full variable domain, in which reference TRBV2 and TRBJ1-3 provide the parts outside the CDR3, is EPEVTQTPSHQVTQMGQEVILRCVPISNHLYFYWYRQILGQKVEFLVSFYNNEISEKSEIFDDQFSVERPDGSNFTLKIRSTKLEDSAMYFCASSEFSGSSGNTIYFGEGSWLTVV.

In its sample, this clone was seen once. The chain couples TRBV18 to TRBJ1-1, with TRBD1 matching over 9 bases. The CDR3 covers 14 residues. Germline values: CDR1 KGHSH, CDR2 LQKENI. After removal of 4 bases from V and 1 base from J, the junction contained 1 base not matched to a gene. DNA for the CDR3: TGTGCCAGCTCACAGGGACAGGGGAACACTGAAGCTTTCTTT. Translation: CASSQGQGNTEAFF.

The gene calls are TRBV7-9 and TRBJ2-1; the match to TRBD1 covers 8 bases. Germline loops: CDR1 SEHNR, CDR2 FQNEAQ (reference sequence). V was pared by 1 base and J by 4 bases, with 3 bases of the junction left unmatched. This CDR3 comprises 15 residues. CDR3: CASSLEQGAYNEQFF. In DNA, the CDR3 is TGTGCCAGCAGCTTAGAGCAGGGGGCGTACAATGAGCAGTTCTTC. The entire variable domain, with the rest obtained from reference TRBV7-9 and TRBJ2-1, is as follows: DTGVSQNPRHKITKRGQNVTFRCDPISEHNRLYWYRQTLGQGPEFLTYFQNEAQLEKSRLLSDRFSAERPKGSFSTLEIQRTEQGDSAMYLCASSLEQGAYNEQFFGPGTRLTVL.

The genes are TRBV19 and TRBJ2-7, with TRBD1 matching over 11 bases. CDR3 length: 15 amino acids. CDR1 LNHDA and CDR2 SQIVND come from the germline V gene (reference sequence). The J segment lost 3 bases and the V segment lost 7 bases, leaving 8 bases of the junction unmatched. CDR3 nucleotide sequence: TGTGCCAGTACCCACGGGACAGGGGGAATCTACGAGCAGTACTTC. Amino acid sequence: CASTHGTGGIYEQYF.

The chain links TRBV18 to TRBJ1-3; 8 positions agree with TRBD1. J gave up 0 bases and V 6 bases, and 10 bases lay outside the gene matches. Germline CDR1 and CDR2: KGHSH and LQKENI. The CDR3 length is 17 residues. CDR3 in DNA: TGTGCCAGCTCGCAACTCCGGGACAGGCTCTCTGGAAACACCATATATTTT. Protein: CASSQLRDRLSGNTIYF.

This rearrangement joins TRBV5-1 to TRBJ2-7; TRBD2 aligns across 14 bases. Germline V CDR1 and CDR2: SGHRS, YFSETQ. CDR3 length equals 15 residues. V lost 4 bases and J lost 6; bases outside the gene matches: 6. The CDR3 here is CASSGTSGSSGEQYF. CDR3 nucleotides: TGCGCCAGCAGCGGGACTAGCGGGAGTTCGGGCGAGCAGTACTTC.

This clone was counted a few times. The chain joins TRBV7-9 to TRBJ1-4; D uncertain. The CDR3 sequence is 14 residues long. V was pared by 5 bases and J by 8 bases, with 15 bases between. Germline CDR1 SEHNR, CDR2 FQNEAQ (reference sequence). The CDR3 DNA is TGTGCCAGCAGCCCGGACCTGGAGGGAGAAAAACTGTTTTTT. The encoded protein is CASSPDLEGEKLFF.

The V and J genes are TRBV5-1 and TRBJ2-3; 9 nucleotides match TRBD2. J lost 6 bases, V lost 0 bases, and 14 bases had no gene match. CDR1 is SGHRS and CDR2 is YFSETQ in the germline V gene. This CDR3 region has 18 residues. CDR3 amino acids: CASSLVRASGTLSDTQYF. CDR3 in DNA: TGCGCCAGCAGCTTGGTAAGGGCTAGCGGGACATTATCGGATACGCAGTATTTT.

This sequence joins TRBV27 and TRBJ2-6, with D possibly TRBD1 on 5 matching bases. Trimming pared 6 bases from V and 0 bases from J, leaving 9 bases between. Germline V gene lookup returns CDR1 MNHEY and CDR2 SMNVEV (reference sequence). This CDR3 is built from 15 residues. The CDR3 here is CASSRQTSGANVLTF. CDR3 coding DNA: TGTGCCAGCAGCAGACAGACCTCTGGGGCCAACGTCCTGACTTTC.

The rearrangement joins TRBV10-3 to TRBJ2-7; TRBD2 might be the D (6 bases). Germline CDR1 ENHRY, CDR2 SYGVKD. The CDR3 covers 12 residues. V gave up 2 bases and J gave up 4 bases, with 6 bases separating them. CDR3 protein: CAISEAGYEQYF. The CDR3 nucleotides read TGTGCCATCAGTGAGGCGGGATACGAGCAGTACTTC.

This clone was detected only a few times. The V call is TRBV4-2, the J call TRBJ1-4; D is possibly TRBD1 (6 bases). The CDR3 spans 15 residues. V lost 1 base and J 7 bases, leaving 13 bases between the germline ends. Germline CDR1 LGHNA, CDR2 YNFKEQ. The DNA for the CDR3 is TGTGCCAGCAGCCAAGCACACAGAGGGGGTGAAAAACTGTTTTTT. It yields the protein CASSQAHRGGEKLFF.

This clone showed up just once. The J gene is TRBJ1-4, the V gene TRBV10-2; maybe TRBD1 (5 bases). Germline loops: CDR1 WSHSY, CDR2 SAAADI. The CDR3 has 14 residues. V lost 3 bases and J 8 bases, leaving 13 bases between the germline ends. The CDR3 is CASSEGRTNEKLFF. The DNA for the CDR3 is TGCGCCAGCAGTGAAGGCAGGACAAACGAAAAACTGTTTTTT.

This rearrangement joins TRBV3-1 (or the pseudogene TRBV3-2) to TRBJ2-7; a weak D match, TRBD2 (7 bases). The V and J ends lost 1 base and 6 bases respectively, with 13 bases between them. This CDR3 has 14 residues. CDR1 is LGHDT and CDR2 is YNNKEL in the germline V gene (reference sequence). CDR3 region: CASSQVGGGGEQYF. DNA of the CDR3: TGTGCCAGCAGCCAAGTCGGGGGAGGGGGCGAGCAGTACTTC.

The rearrangement uses TRBV6-1 and TRBJ1-2; D may be TRBD1 (6 bases). CDR3 size: 14 residues. V lost 1 base and J lost 7, with 13 bases in between. Germline lookup yields CDR1 MNHNS and CDR2 SASEGT. In DNA, the CDR3 is TGTGCCAGCAGTGAAGGGACAGAGCAACGTGGCTACACCTTC. This codes for CASSEGTEQRGYTF.

This sequence joins TRBV7-2 and TRBJ1-6; TRBD1 might be the D (5 bases). The CDR3 consists of 17 residues. Trimming cost V 4 bases and J 4 bases, with 17 bases left between them. The germline gives CDR1 SGHTA, CDR2 FQGNSA. CDR3: CASSSPTGGTYNSPLHF. The DNA for the CDR3 is TGTGCCAGCAGCTCTCCGACGGGGGGTACATATAATTCACCCCTCCACTTT.

The chain links TRBV18 to TRBJ1-2, with 9 bases lining up with TRBD1. The J segment lost 4 bases and the V segment lost 9 bases, leaving 9 bases of the junction unmatched. CDR3 length: 14 amino acids. CDR1 is KGHSH, CDR2 LQKENI, per germline. The CDR3 bases are TGTGCCAGTGTAGCCGGGACAGGGCTCTATGGCTACACCTTC. This encodes CASVAGTGLYGYTF.

V gene TRBV19 combines with J gene TRBJ1-4; 8 nucleotides line up with TRBD1. The germline CDR1 and CDR2 sequences are LNHDA and SQIVND (reference sequence). The CDR3 consists of 12 residues. V dropped 9 bases and J dropped 8; count of bases not matched to a gene: 5. CDR3 in amino acids: CASEQGGEKLFF. Here the CDR3 DNA reads TGTGCCAGCGAACAGGGGGGGGAAAAACTGTTTTTT.

This chain uses TRBV15 with TRBJ1-1, with D possibly TRBD1 on 6 matching bases. CDR1 is LNHNV and CDR2 is YYDKDF in the germline V gene (reference sequence). This CDR3 has 13 amino acids. V was pared by 0 bases and J by 10 bases, with 12 bases between. DNA for the CDR3: TGTGCCACCAGCAGAGATCAGGGGTACTCAGCTTTCTTT. It specifies CATSRDQGYSAFF.

This clone was detected a few times. The chain couples TRBV6-5 to TRBJ1-3, with D possibly matching TRBD1 (5 bases). Trimming stripped 5 bases from V and 0 bases from J, with 11 bases between. The CDR3 is made up of 15 amino acids. Germline loops: CDR1 MNHEY, CDR2 SVGAGI. The CDR3 spells CASSRDSVSGNTIYF. CDR3 nucleotide sequence: TGTGCCAGCAGTAGGGACTCGGTCTCTGGAAACACCATATATTTT.

V and J are TRBV24-1 and TRBJ1-2, with 7 bases aligning to TRBD1. The V gene end was trimmed by 6 bases and the J gene end by 2 bases; junction bases not matched to a gene: 5. Looked up from germline, CDR1 is KGHDR and CDR2 is SFDVKD. The length of the CDR3 is 14 residues. CDR3 in amino acids: CATSPTDRNYGYTF. For the CDR3, the DNA is TGTGCCACCAGTCCAACGGACAGGAACTATGGCTACACCTTC.

This sequence joins TRBV7-2 and TRBJ1-2; D unclear. V shed 1 base and J shed 4 bases, with 13 bases lying between them. This CDR3 contains 15 residues. Germline V gene sequence: CDR1 SGHTA, CDR2 FQGNSA. CDR3 sequence: CASSLGAHGVYGYTF. In nucleotides, the CDR3 is TGTGCCAGCAGCTTAGGGGCGCACGGGGTCTATGGCTACACCTTC.

The V gene is TRBV27, the J gene TRBJ2-7; 10 nucleotides match TRBD1. The CDR3 totals 20 residues. The germline V gene encodes CDR1 MNHEY and CDR2 SMNVEV (reference sequence). Trimming at V came to 0 bases and at J to 4 bases, leaving 18 bases not matched to a gene. The DNA of the CDR3 is TGTGCCAGCAGTTTATCCCAAAGAACCGACGGGACAGGGGATTCTTACGAGCAGTACTTC. It codes for CASSLSQRTDGTGDSYEQYF.

The V call is TRBV6-6, the J call TRBJ2-7, with D tentatively TRBD1 (5 bases). The CDR3 is made up of 13 amino acids. Germline loops: CDR1 MNHNY, CDR2 SVGAGI (reference sequence). V was shortened by 6 bases and J by 6 bases, with 15 bases between the two germline ends. The CDR3 loop is CASRYGTGGEQYF. Here the CDR3 DNA reads TGTGCCAGCAGATACGGTACAGGCGGCGAGCAGTACTTC.

The sample holds one count of this clone. J is TRBJ1-2 and V is TRBV20-1, with 7 bases aligning to TRBD1. Germline assignment: CDR1 DFQATT and CDR2 SNEGSKA (reference sequence). This CDR3 has 10 residues. With V trimmed by 5 bases and J by 8 bases, 2 bases remained unmatched. This chain's CDR3 is CSAHRGGYTF. CDR3 in DNA: TGCAGTGCTCACAGGGGCGGCTACACCTTC.